These T cell receptor beta chains were read from a single sample in a study of response to subunit inactivated influenza vaccine. TCRdb independently ran MiXCR on the RT-PCR reads; one entry per CDR3 protein. The top ten clones hold 7.8% of a sample with 200,000 to 300,000 distinct CDR3 sequences, over 9% of them seen once. Material: non-naive T cells sorted from PBMCs, obtained approximately 15 days before vaccination. Receptors originate from a middle-aged man who received an inactivated influenza vaccine. Each CDR3 is given with its conserved first and last residue. The D gene is left open where the match is weak. The size entry is marked missing in some rows and otherwise reads once, few, many or a size class.

J gene,clone size,D gene,V gene,CDR3 protein,CDR3 DNA
TRBJ2-2,many,NA,TRBV4-3,CASSQDTDWGTTGELFF,TGCGCCAGCAGCCAAGATACTGACTGGGGCACCACCGGGGAGCTGTTTTTT
TRBJ2-3,NA,NA,TRBV18,CASSPAGTLATDTQYF,TGTGCCAGCTCACCCGCGGGAACCCTCGCCACAGATACGCAGTATTTT
TRBJ1-5,few,NA,TRBV20-1,CSTQLRALNQPQHF,TGCAGTACACAGCTCCGAGCCCTCAATCAGCCCCAGCATTTT
TRBJ1-1,few,NA,TRBV6-5,CASSYLGRNTEAFF,TGTGCCAGCAGTTACTTAGGCCGAAACACTGAAGCTTTCTTT
TRBJ2-4,NA,NA,TRBV11-2,CASSLGTGMQNIQYF,TGTGCCAGCAGCTTAGGAACAGGGATGCAAAACATTCAGTACTTC
TRBJ1-2,few,NA,TRBV9,CASSQARNGYGYTF,TGTGCCAGCAGCCAAGCTCGAAACGGCTATGGCTACACCTTC
TRBJ1-2,NA,NA,TRBV11-2,CASSLVTNYGYTF,TGTGCCAGCAGCTTAGTTACTAACTATGGCTACACCTTC
TRBJ2-3,few,TRBD2,TRBV11-3,CASSLSGGSTDTQYF,TGTGCCAGCAGCCTTAGCGGGGGCAGCACAGATACGCAGTATTTT
TRBJ2-7,many,NA,TRBV4-3,CASSQEGPTGGSYEQYF,TGCGCCAGCAGCCAAGAAGGGCCAACAGGCGGCTCCTACGAGCAGTACTTC
TRBJ1-1,many,NA,TRBV15,CATSSTTGNTEAFF,TGTGCCACCAGCAGCACGACAGGTAACACTGAAGCTTTCTTT
TRBJ2-7,NA,TRBD1,TRBV28,CASSSQGVQGNEQYF,TGTGCCAGCAGTTCGCAGGGGGTCCAGGGGAACGAGCAGTACTTC
TRBJ2-1,many,TRBD2,TRBV27,CASGGLAGYYNEQFF,TGTGCCAGCGGGGGACTAGCGGGCTACTACAATGAGCAGTTCTTC
TRBJ2-5,NA,NA,TRBV5-1,CASSYTGSRGETQYF,TGCGCCAGCAGCTATACAGGGTCGAGGGGAGAGACCCAGTACTTC
TRBJ1-1,NA,TRBD1,TRBV4-1,CASSLDRATEAFF,TGCGCCAGCAGCCTGGACAGGGCCACTGAAGCTTTCTTT
TRBJ1-2,few,TRBD1,TRBV2,CASSERIGGTDYTF,TGTGCCAGCAGTGAGAGGATCGGTGGGACAGACTACACCTTC
TRBJ2-3,many,TRBD2,TRBV20-1,CSAKRTSGTRGADTQYF,TGCAGTGCAAAGAGGACTAGCGGGACCCGAGGGGCAGATACGCAGTATTTT
TRBJ2-4,few,NA,TRBV27,CASSLTRAGVNIQYF,TGTGCCAGCAGCCTTACTAGGGCAGGGGTAAACATTCAGTACTTC
TRBJ2-1,few,NA,TRBV4-1,CASSQKVSSEQFF,TGCGCCAGCAGCCAGAAGGTCAGCTCGGAGCAGTTCTTC
TRBJ2-3,NA,NA,TRBV3-1,CASSRQPGLGDTQYF,TGTGCCAGCAGCCGACAGCCGGGCCTGGGGGATACGCAGTATTTT
TRBJ2-1,few,NA,TRBV5-1,CASSPRGALVSEQFF,TGCGCCAGCAGCCCACGAGGGGCCCTGGTTAGTGAGCAGTTCTTC
TRBJ2-1,many,TRBD2,TRBV12-3/TRBV12-4,CASSIRLSGRADSYNEQFF,TGTGCCAGCAGTATTCGGCTTAGCGGGAGAGCGGATTCCTACAATGAGCAGTTCTTC
TRBJ2-7,few,NA,TRBV7-9,CASSLYQSSYEQYF,TGTGCCAGCAGCTTATACCAGAGCTCCTACGAGCAGTACTTC
TRBJ2-1,NA,NA,TRBV4-3,CASSQDLRQEGYEQFF,TGCGCCAGCAGCCAAGATTTGCGACAGGAAGGGTATGAGCAGTTCTTC
TRBJ2-6,many,NA,TRBV4-3,CASSQDFLSSSGANVLTF,TGCGCCAGCAGCCAAGACTTCCTGAGTAGCTCTGGGGCCAACGTCCTGACTTTC
TRBJ2-7,many,TRBD1,TRBV4-1,CASSQSQGAYEQYF,TGCGCCAGCAGCCAATCCCAGGGGGCCTACGAGCAGTACTTC
TRBJ2-7,many,NA,TRBV29-1,CSVEGEGRSGYEQYF,TGCAGCGTTGAAGGTGAAGGAAGGTCGGGCTACGAGCAGTACTTC
TRBJ1-5,NA,NA,TRBV7-2,CASSSDRFVPPQHF,TGTGCCAGCAGCTCCGACAGGTTCGTTCCGCCCCAGCATTTT
TRBJ2-4,few,NA,TRBV7-2,CASVARDALAKNIQYF,TGTGCCAGCGTAGCGCGGGACGCCCTAGCCAAAAACATTCAGTACTTC
TRBJ2-1,few,NA,TRBV28,CASSLVQGYEQFF,TGTGCCAGCTCGCTCGTACAGGGCTATGAGCAGTTCTTC
TRBJ1-1,few,NA,TRBV10-3,CAISARGSEAFF,TGTGCCATCAGTGCTCGGGGGAGTGAAGCTTTCTTT
TRBJ2-7,few,TRBD2,TRBV7-2,CASSFIREGEQYF,TGTGCCAGCAGCTTTATTAGGGAGGGCGAGCAGTACTTC
TRBJ2-1,few,NA,TRBV28,CASKTGPRWFF,TGTGCCAGTAAAACGGGCCCCCGGTGGTTCTTC
TRBJ1-5,few,NA,TRBV19,CASSKRQVGNQPQHF,TGTGCCAGTAGCAAAAGACAGGTCGGCAATCAGCCCCAGCATTTT
TRBJ2-1,many,TRBD1,TRBV6-1,CASRGQVGLTTKQFF,TGTGCCAGCAGGGGACAGGTAGGGCTTACGACGAAGCAGTTCTTC
TRBJ2-5,NA,TRBD1,TRBV6-1,CASSRQGAQETQYF,TGTGCCAGCAGTCGACAGGGGGCTCAAGAGACCCAGTACTTC
TRBJ2-7,many,NA,TRBV29-1,CSAREGSYEQYF,TGCAGCGCCCGCGAGGGCTCCTACGAGCAGTACTTC
TRBJ2-5,many,NA,TRBV9,CASSVGGESGKTQYF,TGTGCCAGCAGCGTAGGAGGGGAGTCCGGGAAGACCCAGTACTTC
TRBJ1-1,NA,TRBD1,TRBV7-8,CASSLASILSWTGNTEAFF,TGTGCCAGCAGCTTAGCGTCTATCCTATCCTGGACAGGGAACACTGAAGCTTTCTTT
TRBJ1-4,many,NA,TRBV5-1,CASSLFGETNEKLFF,TGCGCCAGCAGCTTGTTCGGTGAGACTAATGAAAAACTGTTTTTT
TRBJ1-5,NA,NA,TRBV3-1,CASSQGVSNQPQHF,TGTGCCAGCAGCCAAGGGGTTTCCAATCAGCCCCAGCATTTT
TRBJ1-2,NA,TRBD1,TRBV27,CASKRTGFNYGYTF,TGTGCCAGCAAACGGACAGGGTTCAACTATGGCTACACCTTC
TRBJ1-3,NA,NA,TRBV30,CAWSVPERWNTIYF,TGTGCCTGGAGTGTTCCAGAGAGGTGGAACACCATATATTTT
TRBJ1-2,few,NA,TRBV29-1,CSVAETGRSQDGYTF,TGCAGCGTTGCCGAAACAGGTAGATCCCAAGATGGCTACACCTTC
TRBJ2-7,NA,TRBD2,TRBV20-1,CSARLAGQHEQYF,TGCAGTGCTAGACTAGCGGGGCAACACGAGCAGTACTTC
TRBJ2-2,NA,NA,TRBV7-3,CASSPQNTGELFF,TGTGCCAGCAGCCCTCAGAACACCGGGGAGCTGTTTTTT
TRBJ1-1,NA,NA,TRBV23-1,CASSHRFRANTEAFF,TGCGCCAGCAGTCATCGGTTCAGGGCGAACACTGAAGCTTTCTTT
TRBJ2-5,NA,TRBD2,TRBV19,CASRSGSRETQYF,TGTGCCAGTAGGAGCGGGAGTCGAGAGACCCAGTACTTC
TRBJ2-7,NA,NA,TRBV3-1,CASSRLYEQYF,TGTGCCAGCAGCCGGCTCTACGAGCAGTACTTC
TRBJ2-4,NA,TRBD2,TRBV5-6,CASSLVTSGRARSKNIQYF,TGTGCCAGCAGCTTGGTTACTAGCGGGAGGGCCCGGTCCAAAAACATTCAGTACTTC
TRBJ2-7,few,TRBD2,TRBV3-1,CASSQVPRGGAGVGSYEQYF,TGTGCCAGCAGCCAAGTCCCTCGGGGCGGAGCGGGAGTTGGCTCCTACGAGCAGTACTTC
TRBJ1-1,NA,NA,TRBV4-3,CASSQDLGRDTEAFF,TGCGCCAGCAGCCAAGATCTGGGGCGGGACACTGAAGCTTTCTTT
TRBJ1-5,many,NA,TRBV29-1,CSVRDGNQPQHF,TGCAGCGTCAGGGACGGCAATCAGCCCCAGCATTTT
TRBJ2-7,many,NA,TRBV6-1,CASYGLTYEQYF,TGTGCCAGCTACGGACTTACCTACGAGCAGTACTTC
TRBJ2-1,NA,TRBD2,TRBV4-2,CASSPGLAGGLGYNEQFF,TGTGCCAGCAGCCCGGGACTAGCGGGGGGCCTGGGGTACAATGAGCAGTTCTTC
TRBJ2-2,many,NA,TRBV12-3/TRBV12-4,CASSFDGNTGELFF,TGTGCCAGCAGTTTTGACGGAAACACCGGGGAGCTGTTTTTT